Described below is a single T cell receptor (beta chain) sequence and its context. This sample is part of a study of blood T cell repertoires in COVID-19. Study-level information: Acute and convalescent COVID-19 specimens originated in the United States, Italy and Spain. PBMCs, B-cell-depleted T cells, or T cells provided the cDNA or gDNA that made up the material.

V gave up 5 bases and J gave up 5 bases, with 12 bases separating them. Germline CDR1 is MNHEY and CDR2 is SVGAGI. The CDR3 covers 13 residues. Original processing methods: Scientists estimated how many nucleated cells there were by amplifying reference gene primers. Method: immunoSEQ multiplex PCR; TCRdb's copy keeps in-frame clones and lacks some. V and J calls and clone size are given by that table; D and trimming were obtained from the DNA. The sample has about 200,000 clones, just under 90% seen once; the top ten hold approximately 6.2%. Sequenced: peripheral blood. The chain recombines TRBV6-5 with TRBJ2-5, with TRBD2 as a possible D gene (6 bases). This clonotype originated in a man aged 55 to 69 who had recovered from COVID-19. The CDR3 loop is CASSPYRGETQYF. Here the CDR3 DNA reads TGTGCCAGCAGTCCTTACCGGGGGGAGACCCAGTACTTC.